The clone carrying this T cell receptor beta chain has a single count. This entry is derived from a study of T cells in tumors after PD-1 blockade. CDR3 size: 13 residues. CDR1 and CDR2 from the germline V gene are MNHNY and SVGAGI (reference sequence). Deletions cut 8 bases from V and 1 base from J, with 8 bases between. Data came from immunoSEQ multiplex PCR; TCRdb stores just in-frame clones and leaves some out. The sample holds tens of thousands of clones, over 75% seen once. This clonotype originated in a human donor with basal cell carcinoma. Sequenced here: PBMCs, sampled before anti-PD-1 treatment. This chain joins TRBV6-6 and TRBJ1-4; D is uncertain. The CDR3 region is CASHVRTNEKLFF. CDR3 sequence (DNA): TGTGCCAGCCACGTGCGAACTAATGAAAAACTGTTTTTT.